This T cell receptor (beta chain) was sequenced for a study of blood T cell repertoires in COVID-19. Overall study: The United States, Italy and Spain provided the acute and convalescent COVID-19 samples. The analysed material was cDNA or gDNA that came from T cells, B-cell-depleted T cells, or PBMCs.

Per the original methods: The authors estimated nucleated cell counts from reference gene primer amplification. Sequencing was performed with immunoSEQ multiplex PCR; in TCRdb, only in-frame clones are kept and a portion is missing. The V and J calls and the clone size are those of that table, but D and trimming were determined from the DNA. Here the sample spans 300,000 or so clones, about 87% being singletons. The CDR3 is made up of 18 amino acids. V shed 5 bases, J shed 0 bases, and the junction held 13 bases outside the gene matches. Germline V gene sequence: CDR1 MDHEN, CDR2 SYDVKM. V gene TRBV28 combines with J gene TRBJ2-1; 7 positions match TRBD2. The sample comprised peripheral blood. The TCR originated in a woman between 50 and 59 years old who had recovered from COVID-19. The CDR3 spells CASSPFWGRTSSYNEQFF. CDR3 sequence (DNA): TGTGCCAGCAGTCCTTTTTGGGGTCGGACTAGCTCCTACAATGAGCAGTTCTTC. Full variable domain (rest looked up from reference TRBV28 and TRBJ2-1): DVKVTQSSRYLVKRTGEKVFLECVQDMDHENMFWYRQDPGLGLRLIYFSYDVKMKEKGDIPEGYSVSREKKERFSLILESASTNQTSMYLCASSPFWGRTSSYNEQFFGPGTRLTVL.